The 31 T cell receptor beta chains below were found in one sample sequenced in a study of post-analysis software for immune sequencing data. Every TCR beta cDNA library bore unique molecular identifiers. Using its own MiXCR run on the PCR reads, TCRdb lists one record per CDR3 protein. The data show fewer than 900,000 distinct CDR3 sequences, about 43% seen once. General study findings and limits: Higher frequency in patients than in controls was seen for 5 or 6 TRBV segments, with TRBV5-6, TRBV5-1 and TRBV20-1 among them.

Antigen specificity for these receptors is unknown. The material sequenced was blood. These TCRs come from a girl between 10 and 17 years old with multiple sclerosis.

This clonotype has more than one count but fewer than ten. The chain has TRBV11-2 and TRBJ1-5, with D possibly matching TRBD1 (6 bases). Per germline, CDR1 SGHAT and CDR2 FQNNGV. The germline V and J ends were trimmed by 1 base and 7 bases, with 14 bases remaining between them. CDR3 length: 15 amino acids. CDR3 sequence: CASSLGGTQGQPQHF. In nucleotides, the CDR3 is TGTGCCAGCAGCTTAGGAGGGACACAGGGCCAGCCCCAGCATTTT.

The J gene is TRBJ1-1, the V gene TRBV20-1, with D unclear. This CDR3 has 13 residues. V dropped 2 bases and J dropped 5 bases, with 12 bases sitting between them. CDR1 and CDR2 from the germline V gene are DFQATT and SNEGSKA (reference sequence). CDR3 DNA sequence: TGCAGTGCTAGACCGGATGGTACAACTGAAGCTTTCTTT. Translation: CSARPDGTTEAFF.

The chain employs TRBV6-5 and TRBJ1-1, with D tentatively TRBD1 (6 bases). The V gene lost 6 bases and the J gene lost 1 base, with 18 bases spanning the gap. Germline lookup yields CDR1 MNHEY and CDR2 SVGAGI. CDR3 length equals 16 residues. CDR3 nucleotide sequence: TGTGCCAGCAGCTCGCACGCAGGGGTTACGAACACTGAAGCTTTCTTT. Amino acids: CASSSHAGVTNTEAFF.

This clonotype was recorded a few times. The rearrangement uses TRBV10-3 and TRBJ1-2; 8 bases line up with TRBD1. This CDR3 has 14 residues. J was trimmed by 3 bases and V by 0 bases; bases with no gene match: 0. The germline CDR1 and CDR2 sequences are ENHRY and SYGVKD. In DNA, the CDR3 is TGTGCCATCAGTGAGTCGGGACAGGACTATGGCTACACCTTC. It codes for CAISESGQDYGYTF.

The V call is TRBV20-1, the J call TRBJ2-7; D may be TRBD2 (5 bases). The CDR3 sequence is 16 residues long. V lost 1 base and J lost 0, with 16 bases in between. Looked up from germline, CDR1 is DFQATT and CDR2 is SNEGSKA (reference sequence). The CDR3 here is CSARVGGPSHSYEQYF. CDR3 nucleotide sequence: TGCAGTGCTAGAGTCGGAGGACCCTCACACTCCTACGAGCAGTACTTC.

The genes are TRBV13 and TRBJ2-2; no firm D call. Germline V gives CDR1 PRHDT, CDR2 FYEKMQ (reference sequence). The length of the CDR3 is 11 residues. V lost 5 bases to trimming and J lost 9 bases, with 7 bases between them. CDR3 coding DNA: TGTGCCAGCAGCCTCCGCCGGGAGCTGTTTTTT. It specifies CASSLRRELFF. The complete variable domain, with remaining parts taken from reference TRBV13 and TRBJ2-2, reads AAGVIQSPRHLIKEKRETATLKCYPIPRHDTVYWYQQGPGQDPQFLISFYEKMQSDKGSIPDRFSAQQFSDYHSELNMSSLELGDSALYFCASSLRRELFFGEGSRLTVL.

This clonotype is a singleton in its sample. The CDR3 DNA reads as TGCGCCAGCAGCTCCGGGACTAGCCCTCTGGGCGAGCAGTACTTC. Encoded protein: CASSSGTSPLGEQYF. This chain joins TRBV5-1 and TRBJ2-5, with 9 positions matching TRBD2. Judging by the DNA end, TRBJ2-7 fits better; the J call may be wrong. Germline V gene data show CDR1 as SGHRS and CDR2 as YFSETQ. The CDR3 length is 15 residues.

This clonotype was detected only a few times. This chain links TRBV20-1 with TRBJ2-5; D not resolved. The CDR3 covers 13 residues. V shed 1 base and J shed 5 bases, with 11 bases lying between them. Germline V gene sequence: CDR1 DFQATT, CDR2 SNEGSKA (reference sequence). The CDR3 protein is CSARGLDGETQYF. CDR3 bases: TGCAGTGCTAGAGGCTTAGATGGCGAGACCCAGTACTTC.

In this sample, this clonotype turned up a few times. V is TRBV29-1 and J is TRBJ2-7; D is unresolved. The germline V gene encodes CDR1 SQVTM and CDR2 ANQGSEA. The CDR3 has 14 residues. V lost 4 bases and J lost 4, with 17 bases in between. The CDR3 DNA follows: TGCAGCGTTGTAGGGCAGGCGAACTCGTACGAGCAGTACTTC. Amino acids: CSVVGQANSYEQYF.

There are a few counts of this clonotype. The chain links TRBV5-5 to TRBJ1-6, with no clear D. The CDR3 length is 13 residues. Per germline, CDR1 SGHKS and CDR2 YYEKEE (reference sequence). Trimming stripped 1 base from V and 8 bases from J, with 7 bases between. The CDR3 protein is CASSLPGDSPLHF. The CDR3 bases are TGTGCCAGCAGCTTGCCCGGAGATTCACCCCTCCACTTT.

This clonotype has ten or more counts. The germline gene is not matched at one end of the junction; a read error may be the cause. The chain joins TRBV12-3 or TRBV12-4 to TRBJ2-7; perhaps TRBD1 as D (6 bases). CDR3 length: 12 amino acids. CDR3 loop: CASSLAGDEQYF. The DNA for the CDR3 is TGTGCCAGCAGCTTAGCAGGGGACGAGCAGTACTTC.

A few counts support this clonotype. This rearrangement joins TRBV6-2 or TRBV6-3 to TRBJ1-2; D call uncertain. Germline V gene sequence: CDR1 MNHEY, CDR2 SVGEGT. V was cut by 8 bases and J by 4 bases, with 11 bases left in between. This CDR3 has 12 residues. This chain's CDR3 is CASGRRRYGYTF. The CDR3, as DNA: TGTGCCAGCGGAAGGCGTCGCTATGGCTACACCTTC.

This clonotype was observed a few times. This sequence joins TRBV9 and TRBJ2-7, with 8 positions matching TRBD2. V lost 0 bases and J lost 3; bases outside the gene matches: 5. CDR3 size: 15 residues. Germline assignment: CDR1 SGDLS and CDR2 YYNGEE. The DNA of the CDR3 is TGTGCCAGCAGCGTAGATTCGGGACTAGGCTACGAGCAGTACTTC. It is translated as CASSVDSGLGYEQYF.

This clonotype was seen repeatedly, ten times or more. The chain joins TRBV4-2 to TRBJ2-7; TRBD2 might be the D (6 bases). V dropped 0 bases and J dropped 2 bases, with 17 bases sitting between them. This CDR3 is 17 amino acids long. Germline values: CDR1 LGHNA, CDR2 YNFKEQ. As DNA, the CDR3 is TGTGCCAGCAGCCAAGATCCGGGGAGGCGCGGACCCTACGAGCAGTACTTC. This gives the protein CASSQDPGRRGPYEQYF.

The chain has TRBV12-3 or TRBV12-4 and TRBJ2-3; D might be TRBD1 or TRBD2, each matching 6 bases. Trimming took 2 bases from V and 2 from J, leaving 14 bases between them. This CDR3 has 16 residues. The CDR3 loop reads CASSLIGGASTDTQYF. In nucleotides, the CDR3 is TGTGCCAGCAGTTTAATCGGGGGCGCTTCCACAGATACGCAGTATTTT.

The chain joins TRBV12-3 or TRBV12-4 to TRBJ1-5; 9 bases align to TRBD1. The CDR3 consists of 16 residues. The trim removed 6 bases at V and 2 bases at J, leaving 8 bases unmatched. The CDR3 DNA reads TGTGCCAGCAGCCCTTCCCGGGACAGGGGCAATCAGCCCCAGCATTTT. This translates into CASSPSRDRGNQPQHF.

The chain employs TRBV4-3 and TRBJ2-7; the D gene is possibly TRBD2 (5 bases). This CDR3 is built from 13 residues. Germline CDR1 LGHNA, CDR2 YSLEER. V lost 0 bases to trimming and J lost 5 bases, with 8 bases between them. CDR3 residues: CASSQERADEQYF. CDR3 sequence (DNA): TGCGCCAGCAGCCAAGAGAGGGCGGACGAGCAGTACTTC.

The chain employs TRBV5-1 and TRBJ1-2; D is unclear. Trimming left V 6 bases short and J 6 bases short, with 12 bases between. The length of the CDR3 is 12 residues. Per germline, CDR1 SGHRS and CDR2 YFSETQ. This chain's CDR3 is CASTRDGDGYTF. Written as DNA, the CDR3 is TGCGCCAGCACCCGCGACGGAGATGGCTACACCTTC.

This clonotype came up a few times. The V and J genes are TRBV2 and TRBJ2-3; a possible D gene is TRBD1 (6 bases). The CDR3 runs to 14 residues. Trimming took off 11 bases at V and 6 bases at J, with 21 bases between the two ends. CDR1 and CDR2 (germline): SNHLY, FYNNEI. The DNA for the CDR3 is TGTGCCTCCAGAGGGGGACCAAGAACCGATACGCAGTATTTT. It translates to CASRGGPRTDTQYF.

This clonotype was seen repeatedly, ten times or more. This sequence joins TRBV10-3 and TRBJ2-2; D remains unclear. Germline CDR1 is ENHRY and CDR2 is SYGVKD. V shed 4 bases and J shed 4 bases, with 7 bases lying between them. The CDR3 sequence is 13 residues long. For the CDR3, the DNA is TGTGCCATCAGTGCGGTCAGCACCGGGGAGCTGTTTTTT. Amino acid sequence: CAISAVSTGELFF.

This clonotype was observed a handful of times. The V gene is TRBV29-1, the J gene TRBJ1-2; 8 bases are a match to TRBD1. The germline V gene has CDR1 SQVTM and CDR2 ANQGSEA. This CDR3 contains 12 residues. V dropped 5 bases and J dropped 7; count of bases not matched to a gene: 6. The CDR3 coding sequence is TGCAGCGTTCCACAGGGGGTAGGTGGCTACACCTTC. Translating it yields CSVPQGVGGYTF.

The rearrangement joins TRBV5-1 to TRBJ1-1, with 8 bases matching TRBD1. After removal of 4 bases from V and 5 bases from J, the junction contained 16 bases not matched to a gene. Germline V lookup: CDR1 SGHRS, CDR2 YFSETQ. The CDR3 is 17 amino acids. The CDR3 region is CASSAGQDFNPLTEAFF. CDR3 bases: TGCGCCAGCAGCGCGGGACAGGATTTTAATCCCCTTACTGAAGCTTTCTTT.

The sample holds a few counts of this clonotype. In nucleotides, the CDR3 is TGTGCCAGCAGCTTGAGGCAGGATTACTACGAGCAGTACTTC. Protein sequence: CASSLRQDYYEQYF. The V gene is TRBV7-2, the J gene TRBJ2-7; no firm D call. CDR3 length equals 14 residues. Trimming removed 3 bases from V and 3 bases from J, with 12 bases in between. CDR1 is SGHTA and CDR2 is FQGNSA in the germline V gene.

The rearrangement joins TRBV3-1 to TRBJ2-3, with 11 bases lining up with TRBD2. This CDR3 comprises 16 residues. J lost 7 bases, V lost 3 bases, and 9 bases had no gene match. Germline V gene sequence: CDR1 LGHDT, CDR2 YNNKEL (reference sequence). The CDR3 region is CASSHADSGRVNTQYF. The CDR3 nucleotides read TGTGCCAGCAGCCACGCAGATAGCGGGAGGGTTAATACGCAGTATTTT.

V gene TRBV6-1 combines with J gene TRBJ1-1, with D maybe TRBD1 (5 bases). In germline, CDR1 is MNHNS, CDR2 SASEGT. The CDR3 covers 14 residues. Trimming removed 7 bases at V and 2 bases at J, with 14 bases between. As DNA, the CDR3 is TGTGCCAGCATGCGGATGGGGCTTAACACTGAAGCTTTCTTT. Its translation: CASMRMGLNTEAFF.

The genes are TRBV29-1 and TRBJ1-2; tentatively, D is TRBD1 (5 bases). This CDR3 contains 12 residues. The V gene's germline CDR1 is SQVTM and CDR2 ANQGSEA. Trimming cost V 6 bases and J 8 bases, with 16 bases left between them. CDR3 coding DNA: TGCAGCGTGGACGGGACTGTAGGAGGCTACACCTTC. This encodes CSVDGTVGGYTF. Full variable domain (outside the CDR3, taken from reference TRBV29-1 and TRBJ1-2): SAVISQKPSRDICQRGTSLTIQCQVDSQVTMMFWYRQQPGQSLTLIATANQGSEATYESGFVIDKFPISRPNLTFSTLTVSNMSPEDSSIYLCSVDGTVGGYTFGSGTRLTVV.

The chain is built from TRBV20-1 and TRBJ2-1, with D hard to call. This CDR3 is 13 amino acids long. Deletions cut 4 bases from V and 1 base from J, with 8 bases between. Germline CDR1 and CDR2: DFQATT and SNEGSKA (reference sequence). The CDR3 reads CSATLGSYNEQFF. CDR3 in DNA: TGCAGTGCTACCCTTGGGTCCTACAATGAGCAGTTCTTC.

The CDR3 DNA reads as TGTGCCAGCGGAGGGGAGGTTGGCTATGGCTACACCTTC. As protein: CASGGEVGYGYTF. The J gene is TRBJ1-2, the V gene TRBV12-3 or TRBV12-4, with D possibly matching TRBD1 (5 bases). The germline V and J ends were trimmed by 8 bases and 4 bases, with 14 bases remaining between them. The CDR3 spans 13 residues.

V and J are TRBV7-9 and TRBJ2-7; D is perhaps TRBD2 (5 bases). The end of the DNA fits TRBJ2-5 better, so the J call may be wrong. The CDR3 is made up of 16 amino acids. CDR1 SEHNR and CDR2 FQNEAQ come from the germline V gene (reference sequence). CDR3 sequence (DNA): TGTGCCAGCAGCTTCAGCGGACTCCTGCGACAAGAGACCCAGTACTTC. Its translation: CASSFSGLLRQETQYF.

The chain joins TRBV5-1 to TRBJ2-3; weak D call: TRBD1 (5 bases). This CDR3 is built from 16 residues. In germline, CDR1 is SGHRS, CDR2 YFSETQ. V was trimmed by 5 bases and J by 4 bases, leaving 20 bases between them. The DNA of the CDR3 is TGCGCCAGCAGAAATGGTCAGGGATTCCTCGCAGATACGCAGTATTTT. This sequence encodes CASRNGQGFLADTQYF. Full variable domain (rest looked up from reference TRBV5-1 and TRBJ2-3): KAGVTQTPRYLIKTRGQQVTLSCSPISGHRSVSWYQQTPGQGLQFLFEYFSETQRNKGNFPGRFSGRQFSNSRSEMNVSTLELGDSALYLCASRNGQGFLADTQYFGPGTRLTVL.

CDR3 protein: CASTQGGPGELFF. CDR3 sequence (DNA): TGTGCCAGCACCCAGGGGGGACCCGGGGAGCTGTTTTTT. The chain combines TRBV27 with TRBJ2-2; D perhaps matches TRBD1 (7 bases). Trimming removed 7 bases from V and 6 bases from J, with 12 bases in between. This CDR3 region has 13 residues. The germline V gene encodes CDR1 MNHEY and CDR2 SMNVEV (reference sequence).